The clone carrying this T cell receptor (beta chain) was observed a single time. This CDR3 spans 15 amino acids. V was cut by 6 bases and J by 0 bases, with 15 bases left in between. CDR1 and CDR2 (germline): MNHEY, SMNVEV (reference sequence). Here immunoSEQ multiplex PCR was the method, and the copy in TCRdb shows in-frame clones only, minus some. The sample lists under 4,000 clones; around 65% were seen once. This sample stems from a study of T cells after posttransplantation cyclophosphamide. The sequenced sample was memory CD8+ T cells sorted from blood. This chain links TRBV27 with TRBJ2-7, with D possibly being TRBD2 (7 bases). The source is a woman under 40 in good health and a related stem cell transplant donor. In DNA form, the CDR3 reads TGTGCCAGCAGACCTAGGGGGGGTAACTCCTACGAGCAGTACTTC. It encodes CASRPRGGNSYEQYF.